A selection of T cell receptor beta chains follows, all from one sample in a study of T cell responses to AZD1222 COVID-19 vaccine. Profiled with immunoSEQ multiplex PCR; TCRdb holds only in-frame clones, not every one. The data contain some 95,000 clones, roughly 89% of them singletons. Source: peripheral blood, taken on day 0 of MenACWY control vaccination. All receptors derive from an adult in good health. Both conserved end residues are part of each CDR3. A D gene is named only where the DNA matches it firmly. Clone size, where shown, is once, few, many, or a class for clones that have expanded.

d_call,v_call,clone_size,j_call,cdr3_nt,cdr3_aa
-,TRBV5-1,once,TRBJ2-1,TGCGCCAGCAGCTTGTACGGTAACGGTCCTCCCTACAATGAGCAGTTCTTC,CASSLYGNGPPYNEQFF
TRBD1,TRBV28,-,TRBJ1-1,TGTGCCAGCACCAGGCAGGGGGGAGGGACTGAAGCTTTCTTT,CASTRQGGGTEAFF
-,TRBV2,-,TRBJ2-2,TGTGCCAGCCTTAGGGGAGCGGAAACGAACACCGGGGAGCTGTTTTTT,CASLRGAETNTGELFF
-,TRBV30,-,TRBJ1-1,TGTGCCTGGACCGGGCTTGCGGGAACTGAAGCTTTCTTT,CAWTGLAGTEAFF
-,TRBV5-1,-,TRBJ2-1,TGCGCCAGCACCCGTACGAACAGGAAATATCTTGAGCAGTTCTTC,CASTRTNRKYLEQFF
-,TRBV6-2/TRBV6-3,-,TRBJ1-1,TGTGCCAGCAGTTCCCGTTTGGGCCACACTGAAGCTTTCTTT,CASSSRLGHTEAFF
-,TRBV6-2/TRBV6-3,-,TRBJ2-5,TGTGCCAGCAGTTATTCGACCCCCAGGGAGACCCAGTACTTC,CASSYSTPRETQYF
TRBD1,TRBV5-1,-,TRBJ1-1,TGCGCCAGCAGCTGGGACAGGGGGGCCCCCGAAGCTTTCTTT,CASSWDRGAPEAFF
-,TRBV7-3,-,TRBJ2-7,TGTGCCAGCAGCTCCGGACAAGACTACGAGCAGTACTTC,CASSSGQDYEQYF
-,TRBV7-2,-,TRBJ2-7,TGTGCCAGCAGCTTAACCCTACAGGGAACCTACGAGCAGTACTTC,CASSLTLQGTYEQYF
-,TRBV7-2,-,TRBJ1-2,TGTGCCAGCAGCACTATACAGGGAGTCCGGGGCTACACCTTC,CASSTIQGVRGYTF
-,TRBV10-3,-,TRBJ2-3,TGTGCCATCGGTCAACCCACAGATACGCAGTATTTT,CAIGQPTDTQYF
TRBD1,TRBV7-9,once,TRBJ2-1,TGTGCCAGCAGTGAGTCACTGTCCGGGACAGGGGTTCATGAGCAGTTCTTC,CASSESLSGTGVHEQFF
TRBD1,TRBV3-1/TRBV3-2,-,TRBJ2-5,TGTGCCAGCAGCCAGTGGGACAGTACAGAGACCCAGTACTTC,CASSQWDSTETQYF
-,TRBV6-5,-,TRBJ1-3,TGTGCCAGCAAACTATCCCTTTCTGGAAACACCATATATTTT,CASKLSLSGNTIYF
-,TRBV12-1,-,TRBJ2-4,TGTGCCAGCAGCTCCGGACAGGGTGGTGATCGGGTGGGTAGGTACTTC,CASSSGQGGDRVGRYF
-,TRBV27,few,TRBJ1-6,TGTGCCAGCAGTTCCCGATTTGGGCGCTCCTATAATTCACCCCTCCACTTT,CASSSRFGRSYNSPLHF
TRBD1,TRBV9,-,TRBJ1-6,TGTGCCAGCAGCGCAGGGGACAGTAGTTCACCCCTCCACTTT,CASSAGDSSSPLHF
-,TRBV29-1,-,TRBJ1-2,TGCAGCGTTGTGCAGAACTATGGCTACACCTTC,CSVVQNYGYTF
-,TRBV9,-,TRBJ2-5,TGTGCCAGCGGGGCAGGGAAGAGGGAGACCCAGTACTTC,CASGAGKRETQYF
-,TRBV6-1,few,TRBJ1-2,TGTGCCAGCAGTGAAGGCCCGGGGGGAGGGTATGGCTACACCTTC,CASSEGPGGGYGYTF
-,TRBV7-3,-,TRBJ1-2,TGTGCCAGCAGCTTCGGGACACAGGGAGGCGGTGGCTACACCTTC,CASSFGTQGGGGYTF
-,TRBV19,once,TRBJ1-2,TGTGCCAGTAGTATCCCAGGGGTCCTCCATTATGGCTACACCTTC,CASSIPGVLHYGYTF
-,TRBV12-3/TRBV12-4,-,TRBJ2-7,TGTGCCAGCAGCCAAATGCGGGGAAACGAGCAGTACTTC,CASSQMRGNEQYF
-,TRBV12-3/TRBV12-4,-,TRBJ2-1,TGTGCCAGCAGTGACCGGGAAAGGCAGTTCTTC,CASSDRERQFF
-,TRBV5-6,-,TRBJ1-1,TGTGCCAGCAGCTTGTATACGTCAGCGCCAGGATTGAACACTGAAGCTTTCTTT,CASSLYTSAPGLNTEAFF
TRBD1,TRBV11-2,-,TRBJ2-7,TGTGCCAGCAGCTATGAAGTCAGGGGGATCGGCGAGCAGTACTTC,CASSYEVRGIGEQYF
TRBD1,TRBV6-5,once,TRBJ1-5,TGTGCCACCGGACAGGGCGGGGGACAGCCCCAGCATTTT,CATGQGGGQPQHF
TRBD1,TRBV2,once,TRBJ1-2,TGTGCCAGCACCCTGACAGGGGGCTATGGCTACACCTTC,CASTLTGGYGYTF
-,TRBV28,-,TRBJ1-3,TGTGCCAGCAGTCAAAGGGGTAACCCTGGAAACACCATATATTTT,CASSQRGNPGNTIYF
-,TRBV2,-,TRBJ2-7,TGTGCCAGCAGTTGGGGCGGTTCCTACGAGCAGTACTTC,CASSWGGSYEQYF
-,TRBV4-3,-,TRBJ2-2,TGCGCCAGCAGCCAAGAATTCCCGAGCAGCACCGGGGAGCTGTTTTTT,CASSQEFPSSTGELFF
-,TRBV9,-,TRBJ2-1,TGTGCCAGCAGCCCGCAAGGAGACTTGCGGTTCTTC,CASSPQGDLRFF
-,TRBV5-6,-,TRBJ1-2,TGTGCCAGCAGTCGACAGACACTCTATGTGGGCTACACCTTC,CASSRQTLYVGYTF
TRBD1,TRBV29-1,-,TRBJ1-1,TGCAGCGCCAGGGGGGGGACTCCGAACACTGAAGCTTTCTTT,CSARGGTPNTEAFF
TRBD1,TRBV7-2,-,TRBJ1-2,TGTGCCAGCAGCTTCCTAAACAGGGGTGGCTACACCTTC,CASSFLNRGGYTF
-,TRBV6-5,-,TRBJ1-2,TGTGCCAGCAGCCACCGCAGGACAGCTAACTATGGCTACACCTTC,CASSHRRTANYGYTF
TRBD1,TRBV6-5,-,TRBJ1-2,TGTGCCAGCAGGTCAACAGGGGGTGACTATGGCTACACCTTC,CASRSTGGDYGYTF
TRBD2,TRBV6-2/TRBV6-3,-,TRBJ2-3,TGTGCCAGCAGCCTAGCGGGGGCCCGCACAGATACGCAGTATTTT,CASSLAGARTDTQYF
TRBD1,TRBV5-3,-,TRBJ1-6,TGTGCCAGAATTCCCCCGAGGACAGGGGATTTTGGTTTGGGGGATAATTCACCCCTCCACTTT,CARIPPRTGDFGLGDNSPLHF
-,TRBV15,-,TRBJ2-7,TGTGCCACCAGCAGAGGCACGAGCGCGGACACCTACGAGCAGTACTTC,CATSRGTSADTYEQYF
TRBD1,TRBV5-1,-,TRBJ2-7,TGCGCCAGCAGCTTGGAACAGGGGGGCTACGAGCAGTACTTC,CASSLEQGGYEQYF
-,TRBV29-1,-,TRBJ1-1,TGCAGCGTGAGAGTTACTGGGGGCACTGAAGCTTTCTTT,CSVRVTGGTEAFF
-,TRBV24-1,-,TRBJ1-2,TGTGCCACCAGTGATTTGAGGATTAACTATGGCTACACCTTC,CATSDLRINYGYTF
-,TRBV9,few,TRBJ1-1,TGTGCCAGCAGCCCCAGGGACCTGGGCGGTGAAGCTTTCTTT,CASSPRDLGGEAFF
TRBD2,TRBV10-2,-,TRBJ2-1,TGCGCCAGCAGTACCGGACTAGCGGGGGAACTAAGCTCCTACAATGAGCAGTTCTTC,CASSTGLAGELSSYNEQFF
-,TRBV18,-,TRBJ2-5,TGTGCCAGCTCGCCCATACAAGGGGCGCAAGAGACCCAGTACTTC,CASSPIQGAQETQYF
-,TRBV5-6,-,TRBJ2-2,TGTGCCAGCAGCCTGGGCCGGGAGCTGTTTTTT,CASSLGRELFF
-,TRBV27,-,TRBJ1-5,TGTGCCAGCAGTTCCATACAACAGGGTCAGCCCCAGCATTTT,CASSSIQQGQPQHF